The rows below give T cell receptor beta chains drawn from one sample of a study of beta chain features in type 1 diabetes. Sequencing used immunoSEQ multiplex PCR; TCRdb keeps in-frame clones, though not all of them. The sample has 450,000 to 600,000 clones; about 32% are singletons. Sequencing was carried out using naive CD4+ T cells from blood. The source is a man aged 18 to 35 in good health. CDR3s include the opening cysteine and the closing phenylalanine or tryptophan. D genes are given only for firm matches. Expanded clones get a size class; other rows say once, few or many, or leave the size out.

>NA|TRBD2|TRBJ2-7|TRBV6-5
TGTGCCAGCAGTTACTCGAGGAGCGGGACCCTCCGCGAGCAGTACTTC
CASSYSRSGTLREQYF
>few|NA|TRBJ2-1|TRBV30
TGTGCCTGGACTGGCGGGGCCGGCTACAATGAGCAGTTCTTC
CAWTGGAGYNEQFF
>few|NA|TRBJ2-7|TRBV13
TGTGCCAGCAGCCCAGGAGGTGGTCAGGGCGGCGAGCAGTACTTC
CASSPGGGQGGEQYF
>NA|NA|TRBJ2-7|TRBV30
TGTGCCTGGAGTGTAGCCCAGGGGCTTGCCTACGAGCAGTACTTC
CAWSVAQGLAYEQYF
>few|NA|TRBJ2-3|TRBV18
TGTGCCAGCTCACTACTCCAGGGAATCCCAGATACGCAGTATTTT
CASSLLQGIPDTQYF
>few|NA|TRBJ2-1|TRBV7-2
TGTGCCAGCAGCTTAGGCCTCTCCCCCGGGAATGAGCAGTTCTTC
CASSLGLSPGNEQFF
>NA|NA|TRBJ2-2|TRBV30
TGTGCCTGGAGTGTAAGTCCGAACACCGGGGAGCTGTTTTTT
CAWSVSPNTGELFF
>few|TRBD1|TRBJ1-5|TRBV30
TGTGCCTGGAGTGGGGACAGGGAAATGCCCCAGCATTTT
CAWSGDREMPQHF
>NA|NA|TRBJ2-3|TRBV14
TGTGCCAGCAGCCAAGATCTACCTTTTTCGAGCACAGATACGCAGTATTTT
CASSQDLPFSSTDTQYF
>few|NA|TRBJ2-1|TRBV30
TGTGCCTGGGCCCCTCCCGGGACTGCAGACGGTGAGCAGTTCTTC
CAWAPPGTADGEQFF
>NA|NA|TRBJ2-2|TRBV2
TGTGCCAGCACCCGGGCAGGGGCGAACACCGGGGAGCTGTTTTTT
CASTRAGANTGELFF
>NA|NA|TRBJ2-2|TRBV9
TGTGCCAGCAGCGGGAGTTCGGTGACCACAAACACCGGGGAGCTGTTTTTT
CASSGSSVTTNTGELFF
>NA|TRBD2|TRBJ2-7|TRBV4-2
TGTGCCAGCAGCCAAGAATCGGGAGGCACCTACGAGCAGTACTTC
CASSQESGGTYEQYF
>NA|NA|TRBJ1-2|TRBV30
TGTGCCTGGGGGCTCCCCCCGGTCCCCCGAGACTATGGCTACACCTTC
CAWGLPPVPRDYGYTF
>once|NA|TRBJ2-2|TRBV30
TGTGCCTGGTCGTTGGGCCCGCCGGACCCCGGGGAGCTGTTTTTT
CAWSLGPPDPGELFF
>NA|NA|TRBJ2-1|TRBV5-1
TGCGCCAGCAGCTACCTCGGTGGGGCAGGGGCGTACAATGAGCAGTTCTTC
CASSYLGGAGAYNEQFF
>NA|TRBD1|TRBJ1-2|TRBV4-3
TGCGCCAGCAGCCAAGTATCGGACAGGAGGAAATATGGCTACACCTTC
CASSQVSDRRKYGYTF
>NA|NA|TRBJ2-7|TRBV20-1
TGCAGTGCTAGGTCCAGTTACGAGCAGTACTTC
CSARSSYEQYF
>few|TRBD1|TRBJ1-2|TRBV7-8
TGTGCCAGCAGCTTAGATGGGACAGGGGACTATGGCTACACCTTC
CASSLDGTGDYGYTF
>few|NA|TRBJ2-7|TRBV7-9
TGTGCCAGCAGTCAAGAGGGCGGTTCCTACGAGCAGTACTTC
CASSQEGGSYEQYF
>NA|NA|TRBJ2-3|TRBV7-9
TGTGCCAGCAGCCCCTCGTTTCATACGCAGTATTTT
CASSPSFHTQYF
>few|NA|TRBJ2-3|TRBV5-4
TGTGCCAGCAGCCCGTGGGACACAGATACGCAGTATTTT
CASSPWDTDTQYF
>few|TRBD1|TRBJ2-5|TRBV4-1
TGCGCCAGCAGCCGTACAGGGGGCGAGACCCAGTACTTC
CASSRTGGETQYF
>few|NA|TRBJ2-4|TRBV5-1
TGCGCCAGCAGCTTGGGGGCACTACTAGCCAAAAACATTCAGTACTTC
CASSLGALLAKNIQYF
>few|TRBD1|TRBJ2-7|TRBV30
TGTGCCTGGAGCCCTGGGACAGGGGTCCGTCCCTACGAGCAGTACTTC
CAWSPGTGVRPYEQYF
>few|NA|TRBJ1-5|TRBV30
TGTGCCTGGTCTCAGGGAAGCAATCAGCCCCAGCATTTT
CAWSQGSNQPQHF
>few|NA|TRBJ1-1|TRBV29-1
TGCAGCGCTAGGAGGAGCACGAACACTGAAGCTTTCTTT
CSARRSTNTEAFF
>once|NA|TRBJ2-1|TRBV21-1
TGTGCCAGCTCCCCCCCGGGGGGTGAGCAGTTCTTC
CASSPPGGEQFF
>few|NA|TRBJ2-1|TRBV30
TGTGCCTGGACCCTAGGGCGGGTGGGCGAGCAGTTCTTC
CAWTLGRVGEQFF
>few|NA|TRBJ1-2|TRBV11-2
TGTGCCAGCAGCTTAGCTGGCTATGGCTACACCTTC
CASSLAGYGYTF
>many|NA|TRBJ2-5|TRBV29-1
TGCAGCGTCCTTAATATGGGGGAGACCCAGTACTTC
CSVLNMGETQYF
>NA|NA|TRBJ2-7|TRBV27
TGTGCCAGCAGCCTTTCAGGGGCGCGAGTCACCTACGAGCAGTACTTC
CASSLSGARVTYEQYF
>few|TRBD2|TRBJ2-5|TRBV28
TGTGCCAGCAGTCGCCAACTAGCGCTCCAAGAGACCCAGTACTTC
CASSRQLALQETQYF
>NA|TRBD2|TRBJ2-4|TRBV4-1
TGCGCCAGCAGCCAAGTAACTAGCGGGAGGGGGTACTTC
CASSQVTSGRGYF
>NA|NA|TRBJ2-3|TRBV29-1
TGCAGCGTTGTACAGATCGCTAGCACAGATACGCAGTATTTT
CSVVQIASTDTQYF
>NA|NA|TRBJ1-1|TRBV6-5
TGTGCCAGCAGGATGGGTTTCAGCACTGAAGCTTTCTTT
CASRMGFSTEAFF
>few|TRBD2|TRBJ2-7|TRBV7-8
TGTGCCAGCAGTCCCGGACTAGTTTCCTACGAGCAGTACTTC
CASSPGLVSYEQYF
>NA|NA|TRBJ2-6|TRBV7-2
TGTGCCAGCAGCTTAAGATCAGGAATAGCTGGGGCCAACGTCCTGACTTTC
CASSLRSGIAGANVLTF
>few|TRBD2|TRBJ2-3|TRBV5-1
TGCGCCAGCAGCTGGGGACTAGCGGGACCGGGAGATACGCAGTATTTT
CASSWGLAGPGDTQYF
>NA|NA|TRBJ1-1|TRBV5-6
TGTGCCAGCAGCTTGGACAGGCTGAACACTGAAGCTTTCTTT
CASSLDRLNTEAFF
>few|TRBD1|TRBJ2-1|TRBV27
TGTGCCAGCAGTTTTTCAGGGGGCGAAAATCCCTACAATGAGCAGTTCTTC
CASSFSGGENPYNEQFF
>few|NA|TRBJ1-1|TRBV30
TGTGCCTGGAGTGCCCGGGTGGGCACTGAAGCTTTCTTT
CAWSARVGTEAFF
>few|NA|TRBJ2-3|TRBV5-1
TGCGCCAGCAGCCCGAGGGGCACGACAGATACGCAGTATTTT
CASSPRGTTDTQYF
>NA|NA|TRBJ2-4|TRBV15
TGTGCCACCAGCACCGCAGAAAACATTCAGTACTTC
CATSTAENIQYF
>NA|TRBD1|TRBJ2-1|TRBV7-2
TGTGCCAGCAGCGTTCTAGGGACAGGGAAGGGTGAGCAGTTCTTC
CASSVLGTGKGEQFF
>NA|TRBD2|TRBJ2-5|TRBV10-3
TGTGCCATCGGAAACCCGACTAGCGGGGCCCAAGAGACCCAGTACTTC
CAIGNPTSGAQETQYF
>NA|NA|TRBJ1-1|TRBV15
TGTGCCACCAGCATTAGCCAAGTTAACACTGAAGCTTTCTTT
CATSISQVNTEAFF
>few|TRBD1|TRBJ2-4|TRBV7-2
TGTGCCAGCAGCTTGGGGACAGGGGAAACCAAAAACATTCAGTACTTC
CASSLGTGETKNIQYF
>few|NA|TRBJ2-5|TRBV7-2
TGTGCCAGCAGCTTAGTGGGGGAGCCCGGGACAGAGACCCAGTACTTC
CASSLVGEPGTETQYF
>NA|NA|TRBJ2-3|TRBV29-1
TGCAGCGTCGGGGTGATTGGAGCTGCAGATACGCAGTATTTT
CSVGVIGAADTQYF
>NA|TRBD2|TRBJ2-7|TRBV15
TGTGCCACCAGCAGTGAGATGAGAAGGGCTAGCGGGAGAAATCTCTACGAGCAGTACTTC
CATSSEMRRASGRNLYEQYF
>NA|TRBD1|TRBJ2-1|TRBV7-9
TGTGCCAGCAGCGGGTCCGGGACAGGGCCCGATGAGCAGTTCTTC
CASSGSGTGPDEQFF
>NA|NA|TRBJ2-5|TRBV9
TGTGCCAGCAGCGTAGCTACTGGGGGTAGGGAAGAGACCCAGTACTTC
CASSVATGGREETQYF